This T cell receptor beta chain comes out of a study of blood T cell repertoires in COVID-19 (dated by TCRdb to the early 2020s). Concerning the study at large: Samples from collaborators originated in the United States, Italy and Spain and spanned both the acute and convalescent phases of COVID-19. The material from the prospective study consisted of cDNA or gDNA derived from T cells, B-cell-depleted T cells, or PBMCs. The dataset comprised deeply sampled blood TCRbeta repertoires from subjects exposed to, actively infected with, or recovered from COVID-19. The repertoires were released in a freely available public database meant as a resource for research on the immune response to SARS-CoV-2. The samples were drawn from two sources: the first 160 participants of the ongoing ImmuneRACE study, and 950 to 1,500 subjects contributed by 6 global collaborators. Sample metadata almost always included a de-identified subject ID, COVID-19 status, age in years and sex. Where available, HLA class I and class II types were taken from metadata supplied by the sample provider and were not determined by assay-based typing.

From its cysteine to its phenylalanine, the CDR3 spans 14 amino acids. Of the read, only the CDR3 DNA is kept; its 42 bases are in frame from base 1. Trimming takes 5 bases off V and 6 bases off J; junction bases not matched to a gene: 7. CDR1 and CDR2 (SGHVS, FNYEAQ) derive from the germline V gene. Points the paper makes about the study in general: How much clinical and demographic metadata was included differed by source and by participant, and the metadata was provided uncurated.

As concerns this clone: Its antigen specificity is not known. Nothing much larger sits one base from this clone, and base qualities are not available.

TCRbeta CDR3 regions were amplified from genomic DNA by means of the immunoSEQ Assay, a bias-controlled multiplex PCR. In the authors' own workflow: The number of nucleated cells in each sample was estimated from the amplification of reference gene primers within the assay. Sequence reads were collapsed and filtered to measure the absolute abundance of every unique TCRbeta CDR3 rearrangement. Productive Simpson clonality was computed per sample as the square root of Simpson's diversity index over productive rearrangements. In TCRdb, the immuneACCESS table is reduced to in-frame sequences with V and J assigned. These tables do not hold every clone; where another copy was compared, an unresolved V gene accounts for under half, and the others remain unexplained. V and J calls and clone size are as listed in that table; D and trimming were resolved from the DNA. The sample contains roughly 230,000 clones, approximately 84% of them found a single time. The ten most abundant clones make up around 0.97% of the sample.

The collaborating institutions used their own protocols to collect whole blood in K2EDTA tubes. Collaborator samples were shipped for TCRbeta analysis as frozen whole blood, isolated PBMCs, or DNA extracted from either sample type. The sequence was obtained from a man aged 40-55 years with acute or convalescent COVID-19. The sequenced material came from peripheral blood. This chain joins TRBV7-6 to TRBJ1-5, and 7 bases in between align with TRBD1. In nucleotides, the sequence is TGTGCCAGCAGCGTAAAAGGGGGCAGTCAGCCCCAGCATTTT. Translated, this is CASSVKGGSQPQHF.